Below are 9 T cell receptor beta chains sequenced from a single sample in a study of T cell repertoires in ileal Crohn's disease. The time point was: neoterminal ileum biopsy at postoperative endoscopy, about 6 months after surgery. The data were produced by immunoSEQ multiplex PCR, yet TCRdb's version contains in-frame clones alone and is incomplete. The table shows over 8,500 clones, with 60% to 85% occurring only once. Sequencing was performed on ileal tissue. The source of these receptors is an adult with Crohn's disease.

This clone appeared a few times. The V and J genes are TRBV30 and TRBJ1-1; the match to TRBD1 covers 10 bases. Unmatched junction bases numbered 6, after V lost 0 bases and J lost 5 bases. Germline lookup yields CDR1 GTSNPN and CDR2 SVGIG (reference sequence). The CDR3 extends over 15 amino acids. CDR3 protein: CAWSVRQGAWTEAFF. The CDR3 DNA is TGTGCCTGGAGTGTCCGACAGGGGGCGTGGACTGAAGCTTTCTTT.

The chain uses TRBV5-1 and TRBJ1-6, with 9 bases fitting TRBD1. The V segment lost 4 bases and the J segment 8 bases; nucleotides outside the gene matches: 4. This CDR3 spans 14 amino acids. Germline V gives CDR1 SGHRS, CDR2 YFSETQ. CDR3 sequence (DNA): TGCGCCAGCAGCGCGGGACAGGGATATTCACCCCTCCACTTT. Translation gives CASSAGQGYSPLHF.

V is TRBV4-2 and J is TRBJ1-5; 8 bases are shared with TRBD1. Looked up from germline, CDR1 is LGHNA and CDR2 is YNFKEQ. V gave up 0 bases and J gave up 7 bases; unmatched junction bases: 5. CDR3 length: 15 residues. The CDR3 protein is CASSQDRGLRQPQHF. CDR3 nucleotides: TGTGCCAGCAGCCAAGACAGGGGGCTAAGGCAGCCCCAGCATTTT.

V gene TRBV7-6 combines with J gene TRBJ2-1; 13 bases are shared with TRBD2. In germline, CDR1 is SGHVS, CDR2 FNYEAQ. Trimming at V came to 5 bases and at J to 2 bases, leaving 12 bases not matched to a gene. There are 19 residues in the CDR3. This CDR3 reads CASSIIVGGLAGTYNEQFF. The CDR3 DNA sequence: TGTGCCAGCAGCATAATCGTTGGGGGACTAGCGGGGACCTACAATGAGCAGTTCTTC.

This chain joins TRBV5-1 and TRBJ2-5; TRBD2 matches 8 bases. Germline CDR1 and CDR2: SGHRS and YFSETQ. V lost 3 bases, J lost 5 bases, and 6 bases stayed unmatched. This CDR3 has 14 amino acids. CDR3 amino acids: CASSSGGARETQYF. Written as DNA, the CDR3 is TGCGCCAGCAGCTCGGGGGGGGCTCGGGAGACCCAGTACTTC.

This clone was observed once. The chain recombines TRBV18 with TRBJ2-5, with D perhaps matching TRBD2 (5 bases). CDR3 length: 13 residues. Looked up from germline, CDR1 is KGHSH and CDR2 is LQKENI. V lost 3 bases to trimming and J lost 5 bases, with 10 bases between them. Here the CDR3 reads CASSPLRGETQYF. Written as DNA, the CDR3 is TGTGCCAGCTCACCCCTCCGCGGGGAGACCCAGTACTTC.

V is TRBV5-1 and J is TRBJ2-2; 7 positions match TRBD1. V was clipped by 3 bases and J by 4 bases; unmatched bases: 3. The germline gives CDR1 SGHRS, CDR2 YFSETQ. There are 14 residues in the CDR3. The CDR3 DNA is TGCGCCAGCAGCTCACAGGGGAGCACCGGGGAGCTGTTTTTT. Protein: CASSSQGSTGELFF.

This sequence joins TRBV6-5 and TRBJ1-1, with D perhaps matching TRBD1 (6 bases). The CDR3 length is 15 residues. Germline CDR1 reads MNHEY; CDR2 reads SVGAGI. With 5 bases removed from V and 2 bases from J, the gap between germline ends came to 15 bases. DNA of the CDR3: TGTGCCAGCAGTCGTCACAGGGATTTAAACACTGAAGCTTTCTTT. Protein product: CASSRHRDLNTEAFF.

This clone was picked up a small number of times. This chain joins TRBV4-1 and TRBJ1-5; D is ambiguous. Germline CDR1 and CDR2: MGHRA and YSYEKL. The CDR3 has 13 residues. V was pared by 1 base and J by 5 bases, with 6 bases between. The CDR3 region has the DNA TGCGCCAGCAGCCAAGGTTACTATCAGCCCCAGCATTTT. The encoded protein is CASSQGYYQPQHF.